Below are 13 T cell receptor beta chains sequenced from a single sample in a study of CD8 T cells in ankylosing spondylitis. One entry per CDR3 protein, called by TCRdb with MiXCR from the 5' RACE reads. The sample has 50,000 to 70,000 distinct CDR3 sequences, approximately 6% seen once. Specimen: synovial fluid, either unsorted or a sorted T cell fraction (not recorded which). The receptors originated from a male donor with ankylosing spondylitis.

This chain uses TRBV12-5 with TRBJ1-4; D unclear. Trimming removed 5 bases from V and 8 bases from J, with 18 bases in between. The CDR3 extends over 15 amino acids. Germline V gene sequence: CDR1 LGHNT, CDR2 FRNRAP. In DNA, the CDR3 is TGTGCTAGTGGTCCCGGTCGCCTGATGGGGGAAAAACTGTTTTTT. It specifies CASGPGRLMGEKLFF.

This clonotype was seen ten or more times. This chain joins TRBV5-1 and TRBJ2-5, with 11 positions matching TRBD2. Germline CDR1 and CDR2: SGHRS and YFSETQ. CDR3 length equals 15 residues. The J segment lost 10 bases and the V segment lost 4 bases, leaving 12 bases of the junction unmatched. The CDR3 DNA is TGCGCCAGCAGCGCCTTAGCGGGAGGGCCGGTCGGCCAGTACTTC. Protein sequence: CASSALAGGPVGQYF.

V and J are TRBV3-1 and TRBJ1-2, with unresolved D. This CDR3 is built from 15 residues. V was clipped by 1 base and J by 2 bases, with 11 bases between them. Per the germline V gene, CDR1 is LGHDT and CDR2 is YNNKEL (reference sequence). The DNA for the CDR3 is TGTGCCAGCAGCCAAGCGGCAGAACAAAACTATGGCTACACCTTC. Protein product: CASSQAAEQNYGYTF.

As DNA, the CDR3 is TGTGCCTGGAGTGGGTCTAATCAGCCCCAGCATTTT. It codes for CAWSGSNQPQHF. V is TRBV30 and J is TRBJ1-5; D not certain. The germline gives CDR1 GTSNPN, CDR2 SVGIG (reference sequence). V was cut by 1 base and J by 4 bases, with 5 bases left in between. The CDR3 length is 12 residues.

This clonotype was seen only a few times. The genes are TRBV12-3 or TRBV12-4 and TRBJ1-5; no clear D. The V and J ends lost 1 base and 4 bases respectively, with 8 bases between them. CDR3 length: 14 residues. The CDR3 region is CASSLVGSNQPQHF. The CDR3 DNA follows: TGTGCCAGCAGTTTAGTAGGCAGTAATCAGCCCCAGCATTTT.

The chain's CDR3 is CASSQAGRVPYEQYF. In DNA, the CDR3 is TGTGCCAGCAGCCAGGCGGGCAGAGTGCCCTACGAGCAGTACTTC. V and J are TRBV27 and TRBJ2-7, with TRBD2 as a possible D gene (5 bases). The CDR3 runs to 15 residues. V was pared by 6 bases and J by 2 bases, with 17 bases between. CDR1 and CDR2 from the germline V gene are MNHEY and SMNVEV (reference sequence).

This clonotype was seen a handful of times. The gene calls are TRBV5-6 and TRBJ1-3, with D unclear. The length of the CDR3 is 13 residues. CDR1 is SGHDT and CDR2 is YYEEEE in the germline V gene. V shed 2 bases and J shed 8 bases, with 11 bases lying between them. CDR3 DNA: TGTGCCAGCAGCTTCTTACCCGCGGACACCATATATTTT. It is translated as CASSFLPADTIYF.

In this sample, this clonotype turned up many times. This rearrangement joins TRBV5-1 to TRBJ2-3; 14 positions agree with TRBD2. CDR3 length: 16 residues. Germline CDR1 SGHRS, CDR2 YFSETQ. J gave up 3 bases and V 4 bases, and 4 bases lay outside the gene matches. The CDR3 loop is CASSPGLAGETDTQYF. CDR3 in DNA: TGCGCCAGCAGCCCGGGACTAGCGGGAGAAACAGATACGCAGTATTTT. The variable domain in full, with the rest retrieved from reference TRBV5-1 and TRBJ2-3, is KAGVTQTPRYLIKTRGQQVTLSCSPISGHRSVSWYQQTPGQGLQFLFEYFSETQRNKGNFPGRFSGRQFSNSRSEMNVSTLELGDSALYLCASSPGLAGETDTQYFGPGTRLTVL.

As for this clonotype: At one boundary the junction diverges from the germline segment, which might be a read error. This chain joins TRBV20-1 and TRBJ2-5, with TRBD2 matching over 10 bases. The CDR3 totals 18 residues. The V gene's germline CDR1 is DFQATT and CDR2 SNEGSKA (reference sequence). DNA for the CDR3: TGCTGTGCTAGTCCGGGTCTTCTAGCGGGAGAGTACCAAGAGACCCAGTACTTC. It yields the protein CCASPGLLAGEYQETQYF.

This clonotype was found a few times. The chain has TRBV18 and TRBJ1-3; D not certain. From germline, CDR1 is KGHSH and CDR2 LQKENI. Between the trimmed V and J ends, which lost 6 bases and 0 bases, there was a span of 12 bases. This CDR3 is built from 15 residues. In DNA, the CDR3 is TGTGCCAGCTCCCTTGATCGCAACTCTGGAAACACCATATATTTT. Its translation: CASSLDRNSGNTIYF. The whole variable domain, remainder taken from reference TRBV18 and TRBJ1-3, is NAGVMQNPRHLVRRRGQEARLRCSPMKGHSHVYWYRQLPEEGLKFMVYLQKENIIDESGMPKERFSAEFPKEGPSILRIQQVVRGDSAAYFCASSLDRNSGNTIYFGEGSWLTVV.

The chain couples TRBV19 to TRBJ2-3; 9 nucleotides line up with TRBD2. Losses at the gene ends were 6 bases for V and 1 base for J; bases not matched to a gene: 14. This CDR3 spans 18 amino acids. Germline values: CDR1 LNHDA, CDR2 SQIVND (reference sequence). The CDR3 DNA reads as TGTGCCAGTAGCACCCTTAGCGGGGGCGGGCTAGGCACAGATACGCAGTATTTT. Amino acids: CASSTLSGGGLGTDTQYF.

The genes are TRBV3-1 and TRBJ1-1, with a tentative D call TRBD1 (6 bases). This CDR3 region has 14 residues. Trimming shortened V by 4 bases and J by 4 bases, and 13 bases separated the two germline ends. Germline V gene data show CDR1 as LGHDT and CDR2 as YNNKEL (reference sequence). The CDR3 protein is CASSRSDRRTEAFF. The CDR3 coding sequence is TGTGCCAGCAGCCGATCGGACAGACGCACTGAAGCTTTCTTT. The entire variable domain, with the rest obtained from reference TRBV3-1 and TRBJ1-1, is as follows: DTAVSQTPKYLVTQMGNDKSIKCEQNLGHDTMYWYKQDSKKFLKIMFSYNNKELIINETVPNRFSPKSPDKAHLNLHINSLELGDSAVYFCASSRSDRRTEAFFGQGTRLTVV.

This clonotype was picked up many times. The chain recombines TRBV28 with TRBJ2-5, with D unresolved. Germline CDR1 reads MDHEN; CDR2 reads SYDVKM. Trimming stripped 6 bases from V and 7 bases from J, with 9 bases between. The CDR3 is 11 residues long. CDR3 in amino acids: CASSPGATQYF. In nucleotides, the CDR3 is TGTGCCAGCAGCCCCGGCGCGACCCAGTACTTC. The whole variable domain, filled in from reference TRBV28 and TRBJ2-5, reads DVKVTQSSRYLVKRTGEKVFLECVQDMDHENMFWYRQDPGLGLRLIYFSYDVKMKEKGDIPEGYSVSREKKERFSLILESASTNQTSMYLCASSPGATQYFGPGTRLLVL.